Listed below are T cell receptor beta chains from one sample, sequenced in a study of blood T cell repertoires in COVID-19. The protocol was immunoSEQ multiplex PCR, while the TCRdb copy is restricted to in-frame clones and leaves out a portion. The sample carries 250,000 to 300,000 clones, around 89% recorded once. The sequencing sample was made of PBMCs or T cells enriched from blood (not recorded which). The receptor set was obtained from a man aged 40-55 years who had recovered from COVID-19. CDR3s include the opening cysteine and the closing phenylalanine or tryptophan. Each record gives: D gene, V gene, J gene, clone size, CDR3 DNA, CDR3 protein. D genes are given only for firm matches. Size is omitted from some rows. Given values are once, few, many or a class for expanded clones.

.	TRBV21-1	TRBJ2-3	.	TGTGCCGGGGGGGTCGGGGACCAATTAAGGCCAGATACGCAGTATTTT	CAGGVGDQLRPDTQYF
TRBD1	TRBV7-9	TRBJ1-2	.	TGTGCCAGCAGCAGACACCCCCGACAGGGCAGCTATGGCTACACCTTC	CASSRHPRQGSYGYTF
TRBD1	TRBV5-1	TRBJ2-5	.	TGCGCCAGCAGCTTCGGCAGCAGGGGGTTAGAGACCCAGTACTTC	CASSFGSRGLETQYF
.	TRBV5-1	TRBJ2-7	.	TGCGCCAGCAGCTTGCGTTTTGACGAGCAGTACTTC	CASSLRFDEQYF
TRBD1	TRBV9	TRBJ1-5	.	TGTGCCAGCAGCTTCAACCCGGGACAGGTCAATCAGCCCCAGCATTTT	CASSFNPGQVNQPQHF
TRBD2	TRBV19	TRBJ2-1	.	TGTGCCAGTAATGTAGCGGGGTTGTCAGTGGTTGGCTTCAATGAGCAGTTCTTC	CASNVAGLSVVGFNEQFF
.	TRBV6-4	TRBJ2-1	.	TGTGCCAGCAGTGACTCGCTCCAGGGGCATGAGCAGTTCTTC	CASSDSLQGHEQFF
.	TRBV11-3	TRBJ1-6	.	TGTGCCAGCAGCTTGGGCAGTAATTCACCCCTCCACTTT	CASSLGSNSPLHF
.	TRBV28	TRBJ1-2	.	TGTGCCAGCAGTTTAGGGGGCCTCGGGACATTAAATGGCTACACCTTC	CASSLGGLGTLNGYTF
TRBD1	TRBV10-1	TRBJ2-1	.	TGCGCCAGCAGTGAGCAGGGACAGGGTAACAATGAGCAGTTCTTC	CASSEQGQGNNEQFF
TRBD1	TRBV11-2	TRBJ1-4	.	TGTGCCAGCAGCTCACAGGGGTTGGGGAATGAAAAACTGTTTTTT	CASSSQGLGNEKLFF
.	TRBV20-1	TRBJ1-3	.	TGCAGTGCTAGTTACTCCTCTGGAAACACCATATATTTT	CSASYSSGNTIYF
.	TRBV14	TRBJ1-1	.	TGTGCCAGCAGCCAAGACCAGGGGAAGAGCACTGAAGCTTTCTTT	CASSQDQGKSTEAFF
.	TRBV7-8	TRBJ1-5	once	TGTGCCAGCAGCTCCCACCAGGGCCTTCTATCCAATCAGCCCCAGCATTTT	CASSSHQGLLSNQPQHF
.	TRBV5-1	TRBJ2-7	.	TGCGCCAGCAGCTTGGGTATAGGGGCCGACCTCTACGAGCAGTACTTC	CASSLGIGADLYEQYF
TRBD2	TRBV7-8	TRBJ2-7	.	TGTGCCAGCAGCTCCTCTAGCGGGGCCTACGAGCAGTACTTC	CASSSSSGAYEQYF
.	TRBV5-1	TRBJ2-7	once	TGCGCCAGCAGCTTCGGACAGCGCGGCGAGCAGTACTTC	CASSFGQRGEQYF
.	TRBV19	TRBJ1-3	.	TGTGCCAGTAGTATACGTTTACGCCGAGGATCTGGAAACACCATATATTTT	CASSIRLRRGSGNTIYF
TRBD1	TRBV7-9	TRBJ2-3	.	TGTGCCAGCCTACAGGGGATCTTCACAGATACGCAGTATTTT	CASLQGIFTDTQYF
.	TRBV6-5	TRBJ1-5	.	TGTGCCAGCAGTATCCTAAACAGTAATCAGCCCCAGCATTTT	CASSILNSNQPQHF
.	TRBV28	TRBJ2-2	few	TGTGCCAGCAGTTTAGGGAGAGCGGATGTGGGCACCGGGGAGCTGTTTTTT	CASSLGRADVGTGELFF
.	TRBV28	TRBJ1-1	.	TGTGCCAGCAGTTTCGCAGGGTTTTTGGGCACTGAAGCTTTCTTT	CASSFAGFLGTEAFF
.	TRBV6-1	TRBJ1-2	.	TGTGCCAGCAGTGATCAAAGGGGTTCGGACTATGGCTACACCTTC	CASSDQRGSDYGYTF
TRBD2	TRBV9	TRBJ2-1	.	TGTGCCAGCAGCGTAGTCACTAGCGGGGGGAGGGAGCAGTTCTTC	CASSVVTSGGREQFF
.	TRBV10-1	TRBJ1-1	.	TGCGCCAGCAGTGAGAGAGGGATCCCCACTGAAGCTTTCTTT	CASSERGIPTEAFF
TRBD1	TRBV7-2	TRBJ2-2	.	TGTGCCAGCAGCTTAGGGACAGGGGCGGGGACCGGGGAGCTGTTTTTT	CASSLGTGAGTGELFF
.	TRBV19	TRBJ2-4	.	TGTGCCAGTAGTACCACCCTAGGCGGAAACATTCAGTACTTC	CASSTTLGGNIQYF
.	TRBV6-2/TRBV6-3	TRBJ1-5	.	TGTGCCAGCAGTTTAGTAAATAGCAATCAGCCCCAGCATTTT	CASSLVNSNQPQHF
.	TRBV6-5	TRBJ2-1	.	TGTGCCAGCACCTCAGACTATAGCTCCTACAATGAGCAGTTCTTC	CASTSDYSSYNEQFF
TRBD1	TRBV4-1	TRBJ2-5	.	TGCGCCAGCAGGGAACCGGGACAGGGGAAAGAGACCCAGTACTTC	CASREPGQGKETQYF
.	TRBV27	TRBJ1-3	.	TGTGCCAGCAGACCTACGGCGGGAGGAAACACCATATATTTT	CASRPTAGGNTIYF
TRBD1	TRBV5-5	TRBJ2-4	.	TGTGCCAGCAGCCACATACAGGGGGCCCCCAAAAACATTCAGTACTTC	CASSHIQGAPKNIQYF
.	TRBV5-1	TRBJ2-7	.	TGCGCCAGCAGCTTGGCTGGGGGCGAGAGCTCCTACGAGCAGTACTTC	CASSLAGGESSYEQYF
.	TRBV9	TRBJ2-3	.	TGTGCCAGCAGCGGTAGAACAGATACGCAGTATTTT	CASSGRTDTQYF
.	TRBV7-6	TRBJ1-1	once	TGTGCCAGCAGCTTAGTCAGAACTGAAGCTTTCTTT	CASSLVRTEAFF
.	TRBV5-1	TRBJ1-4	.	TGCGCCAGCAGCCTACAGGGTTCTCGAGAGGAAAAACTGTTTTTT	CASSLQGSREEKLFF
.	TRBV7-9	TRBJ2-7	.	TGTGCCAGCAGCTTAGCGACAGTCTCCTACGAGCAGTACTTC	CASSLATVSYEQYF
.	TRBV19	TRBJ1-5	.	TGTGCCACCAATAGACTTAGAGGGCAGCCCCAGCATTTT	CATNRLRGQPQHF
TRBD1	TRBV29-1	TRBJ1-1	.	TGCAGCGTTGACCGGACAGGGAGTAACACTGAAGCTTTCTTT	CSVDRTGSNTEAFF
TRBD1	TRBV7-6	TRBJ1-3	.	TGTGCCAGCAGTTCGGGACAGAGCCGCGGAAACACCATATATTTT	CASSSGQSRGNTIYF
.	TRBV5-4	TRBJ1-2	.	TGTGCCAGCAGCTTGGAAAGTGGCTTTGGGAGATACACCTTC	CASSLESGFGRYTF
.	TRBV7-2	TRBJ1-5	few	TGTGCCAGCAGCTTAGTTCTGGACAGACCATATAGCAATCAGCCCCAGCATTTT	CASSLVLDRPYSNQPQHF
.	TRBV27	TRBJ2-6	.	TGTGCCAGCAGTCAACAGGTGGCCCGCGCTGGGGCCAACGTCCTGACTTTC	CASSQQVARAGANVLTF
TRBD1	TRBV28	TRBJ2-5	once	TGTGCCAGCAGTTTATTCCCCTGGGACAGGGAAGAGACCCAGTACTTC	CASSLFPWDREETQYF
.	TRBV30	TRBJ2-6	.	TGTGCCTGGAGTGTGCAGGGGATCGGGTCTGGGGCCAACGTCCTGACTTTC	CAWSVQGIGSGANVLTF
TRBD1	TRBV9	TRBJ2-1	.	TGTGCCAGCAGCACACGGACAGGGAACTACAATGAGCAGTTCTTC	CASSTRTGNYNEQFF
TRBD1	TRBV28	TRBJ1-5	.	TGTGCCAGCAGCAAAAGGTTGGGACAGGGTCAGAATCAGCCCCAGCATTTT	CASSKRLGQGQNQPQHF
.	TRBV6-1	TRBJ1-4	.	TGTGCCAGCAGTGATACCTCCGCCCTCGGAGGGGAAAAACTGTTTTTT	CASSDTSALGGEKLFF
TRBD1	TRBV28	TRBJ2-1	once	TGTGCCAGCACTACCCGGACAGGGCCGGGGAATGAGCAGTTCTTC	CASTTRTGPGNEQFF
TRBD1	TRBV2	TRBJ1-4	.	TGTGCCAGCAGTGGGACAGGGGGTGTTGAAAAACTGTTTTTT	CASSGTGGVEKLFF
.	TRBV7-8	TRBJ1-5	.	TGTGCCAGCAGCCTCACTAATCAGCTCCAGCATTTT	CASSLTNQLQHF
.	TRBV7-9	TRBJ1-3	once	TGTGCCAGCAGCTTTTTTACTATTGAGCAGGGGCGAAACACCATATATTTT	CASSFFTIEQGRNTIYF
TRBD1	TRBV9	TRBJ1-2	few	TGTGCCAGCAGCGACTCGGGACAGGGGGCTCGCGGCTACACCTTC	CASSDSGQGARGYTF
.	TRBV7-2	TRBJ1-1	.	TGTGCCAGCAGACAATTCCAGGGCGGTACTGAAGCTTTCTTT	CASRQFQGGTEAFF
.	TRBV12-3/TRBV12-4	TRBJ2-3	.	TGTGCCAGCAAAACAAAAAACACAGATACGCAGTATTTT	CASKTKNTDTQYF